The 25 T cell receptor beta chains below were found in one sample sequenced in a study of blood T cell repertoires in COVID-19. The protocol was immunoSEQ multiplex PCR, while the TCRdb copy is restricted to in-frame clones and leaves out a portion. Among fewer than 200,000 clones, around 76% were seen once, and the ten largest hold approximately 7.8%. The sequenced sample consisted of peripheral blood. The source is a woman aged 60-75 years with COVID-19, enrolled during active disease.

The chain has TRBV24-1 and TRBJ2-2; D unclear. The V end was cut by 3 bases, the J end by 7 bases, with 14 bases between. Germline values: CDR1 KGHDR, CDR2 SFDVKD. This CDR3 is built from 15 residues. CDR3 region: CATSDPGERSGELFF. The CDR3 DNA reads TGTGCCACCAGTGATCCCGGTGAGAGGAGCGGGGAGCTGTTTTTT.

This sequence joins TRBV15 and TRBJ2-7, with 8 bases that match TRBD2. The CDR3 totals 15 residues. Per the germline V gene, CDR1 is LNHNV and CDR2 is YYDKDF (reference sequence). The ends lost 1 base at V and 0 bases at J; junction bases unmatched: 2. CDR3 coding DNA: TGTGCCACCAGCAGAGTAACTAGCGGCTCCTACGAGCAGTACTTC. Amino acids: CATSRVTSGSYEQYF.

The rearrangement uses TRBV6-5 and TRBJ2-7; TRBD2 agrees at 7 bases. Germline trimming cut 6 bases from V and 0 bases from J; bases unmatched to any gene: 2. Germline V gene data show CDR1 as MNHEY and CDR2 as SVGAGI. This CDR3 has 13 residues. The CDR3 DNA follows: TGTGCCAGCAGAGGGAGGGCCTCCTACGAGCAGTACTTC. It yields the protein CASRGRASYEQYF.

The chain employs TRBV6-5 and TRBJ1-1, with a possible D match to TRBD1 (6 bases). Between the trimmed V and J ends, which lost 2 bases and 5 bases, there was a span of 15 bases. Per the germline V gene, CDR1 is MNHEY and CDR2 is SVGAGI. The CDR3 covers 15 residues. Here the CDR3 reads CASSYGAGGGTEAFF. CDR3 bases: TGTGCCAGCAGTTACGGCGCGGGGGGCGGGACTGAAGCTTTCTTT.

The rearrangement links TRBV4-3 to TRBJ1-6, with D perhaps matching TRBD1 (6 bases). Germline CDR1 reads LGHNA; CDR2 reads YSLEER. CDR3 length equals 17 residues. Trimming removed 0 bases from V and 6 bases from J, with 15 bases in between. The CDR3 here is CASSQEVWGLPNSPLHF. Written as DNA, the CDR3 is TGCGCCAGCAGCCAAGAGGTTTGGGGGCTTCCTAATTCACCCCTCCACTTT.

Concerning this clone itself: Germline is not matched at one junction end, which may reflect a read error. The V call is TRBV7-3, the J call TRBJ2-7; 12 bases line up with TRBD2. The germline V gene encodes CDR1 SGHTA and CDR2 FQGTGA. The CDR3 has 16 amino acids. Here the CDR3 DNA reads TGTGCCAGCAGCTTAAATTTGGGGACTAGCGGGCGAGATCTAACATTC. Translation: CASSLNLGTSGRDLTF.

This chain uses TRBV6-5 with TRBJ1-1, with TRBD1 matching over 7 bases. The CDR3 is 14 amino acids. With 0 bases clipped from V and 11 bases from J, the junction kept 9 bases outside the gene matches. Germline CDR1 MNHEY, CDR2 SVGAGI. CDR3 bases: TGTGCCAGCAGTTACTCGATGGAGGGGGCGGTTGCTTTCTTT. Translating it yields CASSYSMEGAVAFF.

The table lists this clone with a count of one. Other DNA sequences of this sample code for an identical CDR3. CDR3 in DNA: TGTGCCAGCAGTTACTCGAGAGATCAGCCCCAGCATTTT. As protein: CASSYSRDQPQHF. This chain links TRBV6-5 with TRBJ1-5; D not resolved. The CDR3 is 13 residues long. CDR1 is MNHEY and CDR2 is SVGAGI in the germline V gene. V lost 0 bases, J lost 5 bases, and 5 bases lay in between.

CDR3 in amino acids: CASSTKTSMREETQYF. For the CDR3, the DNA is TGTGCCAGTAGTACCAAGACTAGCATGAGGGAAGAGACCCAGTACTTC. The chain is built from TRBV19 and TRBJ2-5; the match to TRBD2 covers 7 bases. This CDR3 comprises 16 residues. The J segment lost 3 bases and the V segment lost 4 bases, leaving 11 bases of the junction unmatched. Germline CDR1 reads LNHDA; CDR2 reads SQIVND (reference sequence).

The sample holds a few counts of this clone. The J gene is TRBJ2-1, the V gene TRBV6-4; 8 nucleotides agree with TRBD2. This CDR3 contains 15 residues. V shed 0 bases and J 8 bases; nucleotides not matched to a gene: 6. Germline lookup yields CDR1 MRHNA and CDR2 SNTAGT. The CDR3 DNA reads as TGTGCCAGCAGTGACTCTGAGACTAGCGTTGATGAGCAGTTCTTC. The encoded protein is CASSDSETSVDEQFF.

This clone was counted once. J is TRBJ1-2 and V is TRBV25-1; 10 nucleotides align to TRBD1. Germline lookup yields CDR1 MGHDK and CDR2 SYGVNS. J gave up 6 bases and V 4 bases, and 11 bases lay outside the gene matches. The CDR3 length is 16 residues. DNA for the CDR3: TGTGCCAGCAGTGCTGGACAGGGGGATCTAGTACATGGCTACACCTTC. It codes for CASSAGQGDLVHGYTF.

This clone was seen a few times. The chain carries TRBV2 and TRBJ2-1; 9 bases fit TRBD2. This CDR3 is built from 15 residues. The V and J ends lost 7 bases and 4 bases, in that order; junction bases with no gene match: 8. Germline CDR1 SNHLY, CDR2 FYNNEI. The CDR3 here is CASTTLAGLYNEQFF. DNA of the CDR3: TGTGCCAGCACCACCCTAGCGGGGTTGTACAATGAGCAGTTCTTC.

This clone came up once. The J gene is TRBJ2-7, the V gene TRBV28; 10 bases fit TRBD2. The CDR3 length is 15 residues. V dropped 5 bases and J dropped 1; count of bases not matched to a gene: 5. Germline assignment: CDR1 MDHEN and CDR2 SYDVKM. In DNA form, the CDR3 reads TGTGCCAGCAGTCCTCCTAGCGGGAGTTCCTACGAGCAGTACTTC. Its protein product is CASSPPSGSSYEQYF. The full variable domain, with the rest looked up from reference TRBV28 and TRBJ2-7, is DVKVTQSSRYLVKRTGEKVFLECVQDMDHENMFWYRQDPGLGLRLIYFSYDVKMKEKGDIPEGYSVSREKKERFSLILESASTNQTSMYLCASSPPSGSSYEQYFGPGTRLTVT.

The chain links TRBV5-4 to TRBJ2-7, with 7 bases aligning to TRBD1. The germline V gene encodes CDR1 SGHNT and CDR2 YYREEE (reference sequence). The CDR3 extends over 14 amino acids. Losses at the gene ends were 0 bases for V and 3 bases for J; bases not matched to a gene: 3. The CDR3 bases are TGTGCCAGCAGCTTGGACAGGGGTAACTACGAGCAGTACTTC. It is translated as CASSLDRGNYEQYF.

This sequence joins TRBV6-5 and TRBJ1-2; D is possibly TRBD1 (6 bases). Trimming removed 3 bases from V and 3 bases from J, with 11 bases in between. The CDR3 runs 14 residues. CDR1 MNHEY and CDR2 SVGAGI come from the germline V gene. The CDR3 nucleotides are TGTGCCAGCAGTTATTTGGGGGCCGACTATGGCTACACCTTC. Translated, it gives CASSYLGADYGYTF.

The chain joins TRBV7-9 to TRBJ2-2, with D perhaps TRBD1 (6 bases). Germline V gives CDR1 SEHNR, CDR2 FQNEAQ (reference sequence). Trimming took off 2 bases at V and 0 bases at J, with 10 bases between the two ends. The CDR3 loop spans 16 amino acids. The CDR3 nucleotides are TGTGCCAGCAGCTTACTGCAGGGGACGAACACCGGGGAGCTGTTTTTT. This translates into CASSLLQGTNTGELFF.

The chain is built from TRBV7-9 and TRBJ2-2; TRBD2 agrees at 13 bases. The V gene's germline CDR1 is SEHNR and CDR2 FQNEAQ (reference sequence). The CDR3 length is 14 residues. V lost 8 bases to trimming and J lost 5 bases; unmatched junction nucleotides: 2. CDR3 protein: CASRTSGGTGELFF. In DNA form, the CDR3 reads TGTGCCAGCCGGACTAGCGGGGGAACCGGGGAGCTGTTTTTT.

The chain uses TRBV11-2 and TRBJ2-1; D is unresolved. V was cut by 8 bases and J by 2 bases, with 7 bases left in between. Looked up from germline, CDR1 is SGHAT and CDR2 is FQNNGV. The CDR3 spans 12 residues. The CDR3 sequence: CASRDTYNEQFF. CDR3 bases: TGTGCCAGCCGAGATACCTACAATGAGCAGTTCTTC.

The sample holds one count of this clone. The chain uses TRBV6-5 and TRBJ1-1; D remains unclear. V was shortened by 7 bases and J by 2 bases, with 11 bases between the two germline ends. CDR1 is MNHEY, CDR2 SVGAGI, per germline. The CDR3 has 13 amino acids. The CDR3 sequence is CASTQLRNTEAFF. In DNA form, the CDR3 reads TGTGCCAGCACCCAACTGAGAAACACTGAAGCTTTCTTT.

This rearrangement joins TRBV7-3 to TRBJ1-6; 7 bases agree with TRBD1. J lost 8 bases, V lost 5 bases, and 6 bases had no gene match. The CDR3 length is 14 residues. The germline CDR1 and CDR2 sequences are SGHTA and FQGTGA. In DNA form, the CDR3 reads TGTGCCAGCAGCCCTGGGACAGTCGATTCACCCCTCCACTTT. It codes for CASSPGTVDSPLHF.

This rearrangement joins TRBV5-1 to TRBJ2-5, with a possible D match to TRBD2 (7 bases). The CDR3 is 16 residues long. V was trimmed by 7 bases and J by 5 bases, leaving 24 bases between them. Germline CDR1 and CDR2: SGHRS and YFSETQ. CDR3 DNA sequence: TGCGCCAGCTTGGGAGGGGGAACTAGTAATTGTGAGACCCAGTACTTC. Protein: CASLGGGTSNCETQYF.

The chain couples TRBV19 to TRBJ1-1; possibly TRBD1 for D (5 bases). This CDR3 contains 13 residues. Germline values: CDR1 LNHDA, CDR2 SQIVND (reference sequence). Trimming removed 5 bases at V and 1 base at J, with 8 bases between. The CDR3 bases are TGTGCCAGTAGTGTAACAGGGAACACTGAAGCTTTCTTT. Protein product: CASSVTGNTEAFF.

CDR3 nucleotides: TGTGCCAGCAGCACTAGCGGCTCCACAGATACGCAGTATTTT. Its translation: CASSTSGSTDTQYF. The V call is TRBV9, the J call TRBJ2-3, with TRBD2 matching 8 bases. The V gene's germline CDR1 is SGDLS and CDR2 YYNGEE. The CDR3 sequence is 14 residues long. Trimming at V came to 4 bases and at J to 2 bases, leaving 3 bases not matched to a gene.

The genes are TRBV24-1 and TRBJ2-1; maybe TRBD2 (5 bases). There are 17 residues in the CDR3. In germline, CDR1 is KGHDR, CDR2 SFDVKD. V was clipped by 10 bases and J by 0 bases, with 21 bases between them. CDR3 in amino acids: CATSQAPSTSSYNEQFF. The CDR3 DNA reads TGTGCCACGAGCCAAGCTCCTAGCACGAGCTCCTACAATGAGCAGTTCTTC.

The CDR3 region is CASRTGGWETQYF. The DNA for the CDR3 is TGTGCCAGCAGGACAGGGGGCTGGGAGACCCAGTACTTC. This chain links TRBV12-3 or TRBV12-4 with TRBJ2-5; 10 nucleotides line up with TRBD1. Germline trimming cut 6 bases from V and 5 bases from J; bases unmatched to any gene: 3. The CDR3 is 13 amino acids.